This T cell receptor beta chain was recorded in a study of tumor-infiltrating lymphocytes in primary liver carcinoma. Bulk tissue was left unsorted, and RNA and DNA were co-extracted from approximately 20-30 mg of it. From 450 to 550 ng total RNA, TCR beta cDNA was generated with a primer in the constant region. Investigators got TCR beta libraries out of three nested multiplex PCR rounds, done with slightly modified ARM-PCR. Each of the first two PCR rounds ran 9 to 11 cycles with TRBV1-TRBV30 forward and C-beta reverse primers. TCRdb re-analysed the multiplex PCR reads in MiXCR, keeping a single row per CDR3 protein. The table shows 95,000 to 150,000 distinct CDR3 sequences, with around 64% occurring only once. Details on this clonotype: Since no conserved phenylalanine or tryptophan closes the CDR3, a read error is the likely cause.

CDR1 SGHDN and CDR2 FVKESK come from the germline V gene. This CDR3 has 15 amino acids. The sequence derives from a woman aged 55-70 years with primary liver carcinoma and hepatitis B virus infection. The rearrangement joins TRBV14 to TRBJ2-7; TRBD2 agrees at 7 bases. The sequencing sample was made of liver tumor tissue from sampling region 3. The subset was: tumor region T3, left-lateral pole. CDR3 protein: CASRQDSRDYYEQYL. The CDR3, as DNA: TGTGCCAGCCGCCAAGATTCCCGGGACTACTACGAGCAGTACCTC.